This TCR beta chain comes out of a study of tumor and adjacent non-tumor tissue in lung cancer. For the study at large: The cohort had around twelve adenocarcinoma, 2 squamous cell and 1 small cell patients.

This sample's RNA came from whole unsorted tissue. This non-tumor lung sample came from over 3 cm beyond the tumor edge. The CDR3 length is 11 residues. Germline CDR1 reads SGHAT; CDR2 reads FQNNGV. TCRbeta libraries were built with three rounds of nested PCR, modified from ARM-PCR. Each CDR3 protein is one row after TCRdb ran MiXCR on the multiplex PCR reads. The sample includes about 86,000 distinct CDR3 sequences, around 80% of them seen just once. Comment on this clonotype: The germline gene is not matched at one end of the junction; a read error may be the cause.

This clonotype was obtained from a woman in her forties or fifties with non-small cell lung cancer. The material sequenced was distant non-tumor lung tissue. The chain couples TRBV11-2 to TRBJ2-7; D is ambiguous. This chain's CDR3 is CASNLGSEQYF. For the CDR3, the DNA is TGTGCCAGCAACTTAGGAAGCGAGCAGTATTTC.